This T cell receptor (beta chain) was obtained from a study of response to subunit inactivated influenza vaccine (dated by TCRdb to 2017 to 2018). For context, the study as a whole: Deep quantitative T cell receptor repertoire profiling was used in the study to track responses to a trivalent subunit inactivated influenza vaccine. Results the study describes overall, beyond this receptor: The authors suggested that each seasonal influenza vaccination may recruit only a limited number of new T cells.

Libraries were prepared through RT-PCR. The data were produced on an Illumina HiSeq 2500. TCRdb reprocessed the public reads (quality trimming at Q25 with fastp, clone calling with MiXCR) and kept in-frame beta chains. Every distinct CDR3 protein forms one entry, paired with its most common genes and DNA. Within this sample are a few hundred thousand distinct CDR3 sequences, with 9% to 15% of them counted one time only. The top ten hold 7.8% of the sample. This clonotype was seen at least ten times. What this receptor recognizes is not known. Within one base of it there is no much larger clone, and no base qualities were kept. V is shortened by 3 bases, J by 5 bases, and the region joining them spans 8 bases. The CDR3 covers 13 residues, taking in both the cysteine and the phenylalanine. CDR3 DNA is the only sequence kept; it has 39 bases, read in frame from the first base. The germline V gene sets CDR1 to KGHSH and CDR2 to LQKENI.

The receptor chain draws on TRBV18 and TRBJ1-5; the D gene cannot be named for sure. The starting material was non-naive T cells sorted from PBMCs, obtained 14 to 15 days before vaccination. The cell subset or site tag for this specimen amounts to: memory T cell fraction. The source of this sequence is a man between 50 and 59 years old who received an inactivated influenza vaccine. Donor details come from another sample of the same person, matched by shared clones. The sequence in DNA is TGTGCCAGCTCACCGGGCCAAGATCAGCCCCAGCATTTT. This is translated as CASSPGQDQPQHF.